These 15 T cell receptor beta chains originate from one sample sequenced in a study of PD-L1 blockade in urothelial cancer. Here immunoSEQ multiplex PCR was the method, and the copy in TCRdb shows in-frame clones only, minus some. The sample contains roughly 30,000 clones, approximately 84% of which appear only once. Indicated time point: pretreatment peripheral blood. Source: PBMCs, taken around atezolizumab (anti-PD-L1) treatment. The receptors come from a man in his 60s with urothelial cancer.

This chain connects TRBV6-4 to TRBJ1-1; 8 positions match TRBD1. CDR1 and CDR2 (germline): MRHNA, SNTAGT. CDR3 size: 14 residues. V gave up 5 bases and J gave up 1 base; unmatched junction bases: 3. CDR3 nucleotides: TGTGCCAGCAGTTCGCAGGGGGCGAACACTGAAGCTTTCTTT. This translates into CASSSQGANTEAFF.

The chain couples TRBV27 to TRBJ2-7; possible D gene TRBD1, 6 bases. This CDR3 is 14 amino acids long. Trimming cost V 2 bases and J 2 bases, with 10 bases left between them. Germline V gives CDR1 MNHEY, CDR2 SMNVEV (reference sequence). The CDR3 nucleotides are TGTGCCAGCAGTTTAGATCGACAGGCCTACGAGCAGTACTTC. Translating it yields CASSLDRQAYEQYF.

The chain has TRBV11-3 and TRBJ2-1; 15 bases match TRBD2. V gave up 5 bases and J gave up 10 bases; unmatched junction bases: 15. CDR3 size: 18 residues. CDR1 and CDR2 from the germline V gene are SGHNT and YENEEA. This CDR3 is CASSPGLAGGPRSYEQFF. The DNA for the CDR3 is TGTGCCAGCAGCCCCGGACTAGCGGGAGGGCCCCGGTCCTACGAGCAGTTCTTC.

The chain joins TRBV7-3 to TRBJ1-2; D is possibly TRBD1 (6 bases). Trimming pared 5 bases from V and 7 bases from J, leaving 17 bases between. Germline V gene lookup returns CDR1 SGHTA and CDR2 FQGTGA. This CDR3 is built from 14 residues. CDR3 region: CASSPDSGGLGYTF. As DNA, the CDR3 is TGTGCCAGCAGCCCTGATTCCGGGGGGCTTGGCTACACCTTC.

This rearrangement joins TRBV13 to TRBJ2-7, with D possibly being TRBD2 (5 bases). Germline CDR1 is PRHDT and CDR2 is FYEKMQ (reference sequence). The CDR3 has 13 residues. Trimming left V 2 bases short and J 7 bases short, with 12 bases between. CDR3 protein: CASSLSFRGEQYF. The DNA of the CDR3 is TGTGCCAGCAGCTTATCTTTTCGGGGAGAGCAGTACTTC.

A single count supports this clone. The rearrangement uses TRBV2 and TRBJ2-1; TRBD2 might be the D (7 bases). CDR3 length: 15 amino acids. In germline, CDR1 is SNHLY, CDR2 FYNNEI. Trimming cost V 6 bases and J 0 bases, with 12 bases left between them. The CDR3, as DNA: TGTGCCAGCAGGCGGGGGCGGGACTCCTACAATGAGCAGTTCTTC. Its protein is CASRRGRDSYNEQFF.

This CDR3 reads CASSDTGAGANVLTF. CDR3 sequence (DNA): TGTGCCAGCAGCGACACAGGGGCTGGGGCCAACGTCCTGACTTTC. This chain uses TRBV9 with TRBJ2-6, with 7 bases aligning to TRBD1. CDR3 length: 15 residues. V trimming: 3 bases; J trimming: 2 bases; junction bases outside the gene matches: 2. CDR1 is SGDLS and CDR2 is YYNGEE in the germline V gene.

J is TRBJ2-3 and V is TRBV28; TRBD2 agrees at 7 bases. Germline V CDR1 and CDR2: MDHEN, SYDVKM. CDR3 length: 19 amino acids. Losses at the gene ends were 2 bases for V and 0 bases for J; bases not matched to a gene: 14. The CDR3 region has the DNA TGTGCCAGCAGTTTAAGGGGAGGGGCGAGTATTTTAAGCACAGATACGCAGTATTTT. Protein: CASSLRGGASILSTDTQYF.

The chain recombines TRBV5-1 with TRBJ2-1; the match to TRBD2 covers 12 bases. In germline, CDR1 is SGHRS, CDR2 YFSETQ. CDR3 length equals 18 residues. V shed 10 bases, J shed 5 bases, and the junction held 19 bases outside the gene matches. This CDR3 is CAGSTGMLAGGEHNEQFF. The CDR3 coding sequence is TGCGCCGGTTCGACAGGGATGCTAGCGGGAGGGGAGCACAATGAGCAGTTCTTC.

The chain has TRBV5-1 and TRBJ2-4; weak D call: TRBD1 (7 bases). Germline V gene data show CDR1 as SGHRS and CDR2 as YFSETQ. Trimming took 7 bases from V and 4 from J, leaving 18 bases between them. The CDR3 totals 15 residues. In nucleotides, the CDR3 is TGCGCCAGCGCAACTTCAGGGGGGTTTAAAAACATTCAGTACTTC. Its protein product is CASATSGGFKNIQYF.

The CDR3: CASSFVGGSTEAFF. CDR3 coding DNA: TGTGCCAGCAGTTTTGTGGGGGGATCCACTGAAGCTTTCTTT. The chain employs TRBV27 and TRBJ1-1; D may be TRBD1 (5 bases). This CDR3 is 14 amino acids long. CDR1 and CDR2 from the germline V gene are MNHEY and SMNVEV (reference sequence). Trimming pared 3 bases from V and 4 bases from J, leaving 12 bases between.

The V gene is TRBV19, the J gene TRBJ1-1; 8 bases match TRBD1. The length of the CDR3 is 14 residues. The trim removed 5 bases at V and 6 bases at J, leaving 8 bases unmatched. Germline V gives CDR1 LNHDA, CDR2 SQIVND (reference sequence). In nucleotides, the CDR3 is TGTGCCAGTAGTCTGGGACAGGCTGGTTCTGAAGCTTTCTTT. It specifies CASSLGQAGSEAFF.

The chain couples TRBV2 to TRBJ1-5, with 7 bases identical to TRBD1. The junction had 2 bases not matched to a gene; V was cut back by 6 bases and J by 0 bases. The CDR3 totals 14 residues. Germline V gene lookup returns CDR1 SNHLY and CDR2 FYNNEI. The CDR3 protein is CASRWTGSNQPQHF. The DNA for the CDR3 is TGTGCCAGCAGGTGGACAGGTAGCAATCAGCCCCAGCATTTT.

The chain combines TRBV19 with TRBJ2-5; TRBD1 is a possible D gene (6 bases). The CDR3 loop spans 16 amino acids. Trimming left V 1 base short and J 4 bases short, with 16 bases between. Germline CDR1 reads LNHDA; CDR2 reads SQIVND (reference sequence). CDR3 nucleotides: TGTGCCAGTAGTATAGTTTCAGGCAGGGGAGCAGAGACCCAGTACTTC. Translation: CASSIVSGRGAETQYF.

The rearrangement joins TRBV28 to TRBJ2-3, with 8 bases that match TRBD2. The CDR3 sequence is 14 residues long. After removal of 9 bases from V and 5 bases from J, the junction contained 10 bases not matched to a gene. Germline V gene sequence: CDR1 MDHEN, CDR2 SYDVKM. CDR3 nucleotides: TGTGCCAGTCTCCCCTGGGCGGGAGGAGATACGCAGTATTTT. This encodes CASLPWAGGDTQYF. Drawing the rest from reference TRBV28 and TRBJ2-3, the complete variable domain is DVKVTQSSRYLVKRTGEKVFLECVQDMDHENMFWYRQDPGLGLRLIYFSYDVKMKEKGDIPEGYSVSREKKERFSLILESASTNQTSMYLCASLPWAGGDTQYFGPGTRLTVL.